Described below is a single TCR beta chain sequence and its context. Within the sample, other DNA sequences also encode this same CDR3. CD45RO-negative, CCR7-positively selected cells formed the naive CD8 fraction, excluding terminally differentiated effector memory CD45RA+ cells. Germline CDR1 reads MNHEY; CDR2 reads SMNVEV (reference sequence). This CDR3 has 11 amino acids. Trimming removed 7 bases from V and 4 bases from J, with 6 bases in between. Sequencing used immunoSEQ multiplex PCR; TCRdb keeps in-frame clones, though not all of them. Here the sample spans more than 2 million clones, about 94% being singletons. These data are taken from a study of shared clonotypes between healthy human individuals.

This clonotype was sampled from a man aged 18 to 29 in good health. Some clones in this sample may be carry-over from other donors' samples. The V gene is TRBV27, the J gene TRBJ2-3; D gene ambiguous. Sequencing was carried out using naive CD8+ T cells from PBMCs. CDR3 DNA: TGTGCCAGCATCCACGCAGATACGCAGTATTTT. It is translated as CASIHADTQYF.